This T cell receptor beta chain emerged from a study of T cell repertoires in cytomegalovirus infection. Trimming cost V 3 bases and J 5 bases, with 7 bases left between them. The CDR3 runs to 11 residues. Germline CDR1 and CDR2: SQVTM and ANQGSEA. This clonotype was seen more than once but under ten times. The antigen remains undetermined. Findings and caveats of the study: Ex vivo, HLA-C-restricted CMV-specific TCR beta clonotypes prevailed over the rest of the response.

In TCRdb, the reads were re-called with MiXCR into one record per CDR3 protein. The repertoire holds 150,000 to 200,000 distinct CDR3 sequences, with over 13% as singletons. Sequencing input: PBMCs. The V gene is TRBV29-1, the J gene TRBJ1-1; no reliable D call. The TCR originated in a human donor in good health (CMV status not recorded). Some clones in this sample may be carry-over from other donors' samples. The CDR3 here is CSVDHGTEAFF. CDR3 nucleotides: TGCAGCGTTGATCACGGGACTGAAGCTTTCTTT. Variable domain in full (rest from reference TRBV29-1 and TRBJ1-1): SAVISQKPSRDICQRGTSLTIQCQVDSQVTMMFWYRQQPGQSLTLIATANQGSEATYESGFVIDKFPISRPNLTFSTLTVSNMSPEDSSIYLCSVDHGTEAFFGQGTRLTVV.